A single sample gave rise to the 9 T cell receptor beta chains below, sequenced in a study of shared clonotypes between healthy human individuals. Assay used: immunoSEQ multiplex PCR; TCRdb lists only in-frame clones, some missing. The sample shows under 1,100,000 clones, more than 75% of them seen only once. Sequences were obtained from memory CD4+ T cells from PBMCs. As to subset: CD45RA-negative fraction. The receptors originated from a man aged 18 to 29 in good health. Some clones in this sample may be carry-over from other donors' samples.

The CDR3 nucleotides are TGTGCCAGCAGTTTATCCCCGGAGACCCAGTACTTC. Amino acids: CASSLSPETQYF. The V and J genes are TRBV28 and TRBJ2-5, with D uncertain. V lost 1 base to trimming and J lost 5 bases, with 5 bases between them. Looked up from germline, CDR1 is MDHEN and CDR2 is SYDVKM. The CDR3 runs 12 residues.

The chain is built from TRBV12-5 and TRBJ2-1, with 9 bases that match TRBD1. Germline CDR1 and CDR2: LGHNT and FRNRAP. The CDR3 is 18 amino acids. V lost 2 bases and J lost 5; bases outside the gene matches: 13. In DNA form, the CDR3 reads TGTGCTAGTGGTTTGATTATATTCGGGACAGGGAGCCACAATGAGCAGTTCTTC. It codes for CASGLIIFGTGSHNEQFF.

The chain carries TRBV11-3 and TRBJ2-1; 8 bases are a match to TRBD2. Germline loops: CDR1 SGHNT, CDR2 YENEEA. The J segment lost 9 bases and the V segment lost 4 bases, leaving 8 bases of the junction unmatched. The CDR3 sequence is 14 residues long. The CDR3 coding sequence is TGTGCCAGCAGCTCCCGGGAGGGCCGTAGTGAGCAGTTCTTC. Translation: CASSSREGRSEQFF. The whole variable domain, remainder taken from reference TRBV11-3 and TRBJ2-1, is EAGVVQSPRYKIIEKKQPVAFWCNPISGHNTLYWYLQNLGQGPELLIRYENEEAVDDSQLPKDRFSAERLKGVDSTLKIQPAELGDSAVYLCASSSREGRSEQFFGPGTRLTVL.

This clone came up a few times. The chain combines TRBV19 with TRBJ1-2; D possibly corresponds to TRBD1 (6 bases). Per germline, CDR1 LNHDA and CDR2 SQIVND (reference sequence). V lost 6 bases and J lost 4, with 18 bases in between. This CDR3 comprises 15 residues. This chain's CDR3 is CASSLLGGGGYGYTF. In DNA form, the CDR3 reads TGTGCCAGTAGCCTCCTCGGGGGGGGCGGCTATGGCTACACCTTC.

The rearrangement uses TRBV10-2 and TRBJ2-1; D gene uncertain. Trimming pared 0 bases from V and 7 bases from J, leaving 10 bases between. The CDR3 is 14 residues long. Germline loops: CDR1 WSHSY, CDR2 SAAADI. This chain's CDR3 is CASSESSRANEQFF. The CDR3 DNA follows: TGCGCCAGCAGTGAGTCGTCTAGGGCGAATGAGCAGTTCTTC.

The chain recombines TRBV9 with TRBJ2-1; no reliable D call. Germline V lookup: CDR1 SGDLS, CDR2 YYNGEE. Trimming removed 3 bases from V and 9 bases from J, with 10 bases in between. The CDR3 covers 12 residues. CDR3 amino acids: CASSAALSEQFF. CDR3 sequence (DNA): TGTGCCAGCAGCGCCGCCTTGAGTGAGCAGTTCTTC.

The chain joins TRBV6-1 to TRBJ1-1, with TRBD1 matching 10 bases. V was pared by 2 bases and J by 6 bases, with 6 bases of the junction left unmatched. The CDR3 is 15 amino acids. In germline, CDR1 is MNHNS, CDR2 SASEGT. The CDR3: CASSESDRGRAEAFF. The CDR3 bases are TGTGCCAGCAGTGAATCAGACAGGGGGCGGGCTGAAGCTTTCTTT.

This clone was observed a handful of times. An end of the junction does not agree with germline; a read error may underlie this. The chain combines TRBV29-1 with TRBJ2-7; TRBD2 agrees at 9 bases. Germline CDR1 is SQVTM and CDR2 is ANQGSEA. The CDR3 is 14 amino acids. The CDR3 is CSAKVEREVYKQYF. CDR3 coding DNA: TGCAGCGCCAAAGTCGAGCGGGAGGTCTACAAGCAGTACTTC.

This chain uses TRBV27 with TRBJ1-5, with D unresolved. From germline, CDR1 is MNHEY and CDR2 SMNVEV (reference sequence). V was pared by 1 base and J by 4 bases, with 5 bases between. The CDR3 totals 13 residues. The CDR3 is CASSLLPNQPQHF. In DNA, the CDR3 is TGTGCCAGCAGTTTATTGCCAAATCAGCCCCAGCATTTT.